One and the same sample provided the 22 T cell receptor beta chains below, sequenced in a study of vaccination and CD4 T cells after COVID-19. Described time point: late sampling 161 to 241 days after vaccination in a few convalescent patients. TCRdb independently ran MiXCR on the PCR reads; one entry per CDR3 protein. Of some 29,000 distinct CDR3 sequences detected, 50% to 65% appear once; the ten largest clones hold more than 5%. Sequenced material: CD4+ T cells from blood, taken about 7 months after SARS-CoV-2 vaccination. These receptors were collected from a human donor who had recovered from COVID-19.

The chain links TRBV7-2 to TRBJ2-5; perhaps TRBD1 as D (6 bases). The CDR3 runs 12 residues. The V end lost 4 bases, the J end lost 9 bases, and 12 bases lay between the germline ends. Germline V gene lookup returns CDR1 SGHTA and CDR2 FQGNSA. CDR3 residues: CASSSPGGPQYF. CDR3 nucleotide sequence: TGTGCCAGCAGCTCCCCTGGGGGCCCCCAGTACTTC.

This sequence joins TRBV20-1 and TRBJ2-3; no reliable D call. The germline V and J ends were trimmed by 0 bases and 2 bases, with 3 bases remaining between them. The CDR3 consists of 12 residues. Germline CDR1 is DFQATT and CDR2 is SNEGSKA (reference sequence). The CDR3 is CSARESTDTQYF. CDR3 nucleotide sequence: TGCAGTGCTAGAGAGTCCACAGATACGCAGTATTTT.

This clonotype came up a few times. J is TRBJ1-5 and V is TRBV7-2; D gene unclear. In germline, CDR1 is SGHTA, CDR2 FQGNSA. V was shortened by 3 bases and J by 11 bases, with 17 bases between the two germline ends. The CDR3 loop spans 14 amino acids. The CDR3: CASSFFSLVGAQHF. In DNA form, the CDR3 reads TGTGCCAGCAGCTTCTTTAGCCTGGTCGGAGCCCAGCATTTT.

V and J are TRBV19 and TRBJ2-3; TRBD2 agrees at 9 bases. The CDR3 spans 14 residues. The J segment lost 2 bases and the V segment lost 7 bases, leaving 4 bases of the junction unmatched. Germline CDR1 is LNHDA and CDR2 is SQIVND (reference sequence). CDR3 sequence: CASNAGGPTDTQYF. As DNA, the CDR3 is TGTGCCAGTAACGCGGGAGGGCCCACAGATACGCAGTATTTT.

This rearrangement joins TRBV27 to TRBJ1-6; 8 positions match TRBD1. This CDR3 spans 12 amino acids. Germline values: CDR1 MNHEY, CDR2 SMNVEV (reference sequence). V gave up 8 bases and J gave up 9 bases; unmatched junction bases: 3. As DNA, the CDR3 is TGTGCCAGCGGACAGGGTTTTTCACCCCTCCACTTT. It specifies CASGQGFSPLHF.

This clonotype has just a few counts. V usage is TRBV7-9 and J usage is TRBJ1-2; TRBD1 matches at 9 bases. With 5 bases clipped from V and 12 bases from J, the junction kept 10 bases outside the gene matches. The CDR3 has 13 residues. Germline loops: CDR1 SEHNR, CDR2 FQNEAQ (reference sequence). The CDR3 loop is CASSALGTGHHTF. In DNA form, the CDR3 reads TGTGCCAGCAGCGCCTTAGGGACAGGGCATCACACCTTC.

The CDR3 is CASTALRKETQYF. CDR3 coding DNA: TGTGCCAGCACCGCACTGAGAAAAGAGACCCAGTACTTC. This chain connects TRBV5-6 to TRBJ2-5, with D uncertain. The length of the CDR3 is 13 residues. From germline, CDR1 is SGHDT and CDR2 YYEEEE. The V and J ends lost 6 bases and 3 bases respectively, with 12 bases between them.

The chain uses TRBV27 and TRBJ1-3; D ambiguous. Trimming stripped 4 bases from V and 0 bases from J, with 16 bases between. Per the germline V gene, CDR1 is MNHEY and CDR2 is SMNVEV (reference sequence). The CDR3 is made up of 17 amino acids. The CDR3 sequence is CASSYSSVEFSGNTIYF. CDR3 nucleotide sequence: TGTGCCAGCAGTTACTCGAGTGTAGAATTCTCTGGAAACACCATATATTTT.

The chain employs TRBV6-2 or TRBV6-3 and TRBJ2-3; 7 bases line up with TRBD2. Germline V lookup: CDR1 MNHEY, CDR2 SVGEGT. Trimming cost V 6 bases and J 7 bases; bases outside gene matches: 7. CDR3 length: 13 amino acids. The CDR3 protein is CASRRTSYHTQYF. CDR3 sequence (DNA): TGTGCCAGCAGGAGGACTAGTTACCATACGCAGTATTTT.

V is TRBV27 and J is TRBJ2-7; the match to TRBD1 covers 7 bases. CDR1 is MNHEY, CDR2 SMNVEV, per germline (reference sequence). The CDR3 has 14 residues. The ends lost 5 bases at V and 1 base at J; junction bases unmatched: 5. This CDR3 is CASSRQGDSYEQYF. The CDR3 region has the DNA TGTGCCAGCAGTCGGCAGGGGGATTCCTACGAGCAGTACTTC.

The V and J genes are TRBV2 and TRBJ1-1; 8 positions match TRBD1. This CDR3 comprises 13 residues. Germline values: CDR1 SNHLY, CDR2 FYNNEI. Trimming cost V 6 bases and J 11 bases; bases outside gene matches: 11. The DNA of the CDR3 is TGTGCCAGCAGCGGACAGGGAGGCGAAACGGCTTTCTTT. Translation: CASSGQGGETAFF. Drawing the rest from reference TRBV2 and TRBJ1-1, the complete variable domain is EPEVTQTPSHQVTQMGQEVILRCVPISNHLYFYWYRQILGQKVEFLVSFYNNEISEKSEIFDDQFSVERPDGSNFTLKIRSTKLEDSAMYFCASSGQGGETAFFGQGTRLTVV.

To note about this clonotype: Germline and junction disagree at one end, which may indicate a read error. Written as DNA, the CDR3 is TGCGCCAGCAACTTGGCCCCTAGCGACGAGCAGTACTTC. Amino acids: CASNLAPSDEQYF. This chain joins TRBV5-1 and TRBJ2-7, with D tentatively TRBD2 (6 bases). Germline V lookup: CDR1 SGHRS, CDR2 YFSETQ. The CDR3 contains 13 residues. The variable domain in full, completed from reference TRBV5-1 and TRBJ2-7, reads KAGVTQTPRYLIKTRGQQVTLSCSPISGHRSVSWYQQTPGQGLQFLFEYFSETQRNKGNFPGRFSGRQFSNSRSEMNVSTLELGDSALYLCASNLAPSDEQYFGPGTRLTVT.

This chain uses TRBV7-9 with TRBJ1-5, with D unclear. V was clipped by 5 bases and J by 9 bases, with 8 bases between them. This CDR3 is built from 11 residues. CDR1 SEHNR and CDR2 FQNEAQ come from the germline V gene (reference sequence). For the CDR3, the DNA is TGTGCCAGCAGCCTCAGCGGGCCCCAGCATTTT. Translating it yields CASSLSGPQHF. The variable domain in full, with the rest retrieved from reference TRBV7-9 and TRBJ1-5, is DTGVSQNPRHKITKRGQNVTFRCDPISEHNRLYWYRQTLGQGPEFLTYFQNEAQLEKSRLLSDRFSAERPKGSFSTLEIQRTEQGDSAMYLCASSLSGPQHFGDGTRLSIL.

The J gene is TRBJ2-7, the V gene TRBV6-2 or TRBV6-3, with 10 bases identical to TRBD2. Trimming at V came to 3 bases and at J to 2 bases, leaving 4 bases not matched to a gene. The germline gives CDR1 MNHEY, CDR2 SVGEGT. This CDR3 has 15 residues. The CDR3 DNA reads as TGTGCCAGCAGTTATAGCGGGAGGTCGGCCTACGAGCAGTACTTC. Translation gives CASSYSGRSAYEQYF.

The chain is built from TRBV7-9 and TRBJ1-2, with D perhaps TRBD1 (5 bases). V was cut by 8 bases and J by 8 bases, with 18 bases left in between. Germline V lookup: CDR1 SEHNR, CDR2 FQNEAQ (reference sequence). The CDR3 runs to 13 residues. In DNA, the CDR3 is TGTGCCAGCGATCGACGGGACTATGGCGGCTACACCTTC. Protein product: CASDRRDYGGYTF.

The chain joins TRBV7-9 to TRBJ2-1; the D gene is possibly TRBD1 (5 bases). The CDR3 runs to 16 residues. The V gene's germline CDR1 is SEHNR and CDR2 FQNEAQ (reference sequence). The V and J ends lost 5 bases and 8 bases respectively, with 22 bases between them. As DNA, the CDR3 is TGTGCCAGCAGCCCCCTTGTGGGGCTCGGCATACATGAGCAGTTCTTC. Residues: CASSPLVGLGIHEQFF.

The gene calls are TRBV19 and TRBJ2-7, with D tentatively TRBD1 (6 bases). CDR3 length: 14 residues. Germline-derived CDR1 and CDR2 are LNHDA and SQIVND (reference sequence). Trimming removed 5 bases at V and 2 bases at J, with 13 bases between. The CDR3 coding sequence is TGTGCCAGTAGTCTTACAGGGCTCACCTACGAGCAGTACTTC. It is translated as CASSLTGLTYEQYF.

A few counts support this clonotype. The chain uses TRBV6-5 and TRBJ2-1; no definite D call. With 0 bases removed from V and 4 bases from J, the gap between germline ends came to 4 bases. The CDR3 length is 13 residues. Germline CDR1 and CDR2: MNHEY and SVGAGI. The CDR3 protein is CASSYSPYNEQFF. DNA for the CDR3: TGTGCCAGCAGTTACTCCCCGTACAATGAGCAGTTCTTC.

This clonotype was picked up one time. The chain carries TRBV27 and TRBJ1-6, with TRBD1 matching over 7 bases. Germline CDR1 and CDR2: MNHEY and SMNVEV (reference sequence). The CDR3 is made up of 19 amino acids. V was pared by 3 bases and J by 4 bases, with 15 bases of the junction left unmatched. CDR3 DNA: TGTGCCAGCAGTTTGCGCGACAGGGCCCCACTACTTTATAATTCACCCCTCCACTTT. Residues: CASSLRDRAPLLYNSPLHF.

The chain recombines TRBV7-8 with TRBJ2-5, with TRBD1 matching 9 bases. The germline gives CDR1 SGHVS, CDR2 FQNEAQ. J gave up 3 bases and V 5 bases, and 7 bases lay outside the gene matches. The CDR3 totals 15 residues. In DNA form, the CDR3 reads TGTGCCAGCAGCCCCCGGGACAGGGTTAAAGAGACCCAGTACTTC. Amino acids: CASSPRDRVKETQYF.

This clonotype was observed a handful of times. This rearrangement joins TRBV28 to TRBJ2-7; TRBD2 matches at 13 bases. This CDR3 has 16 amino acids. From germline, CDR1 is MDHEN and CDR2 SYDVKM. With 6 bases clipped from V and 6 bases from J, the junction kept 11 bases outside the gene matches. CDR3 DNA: TGTGCCAGCAGACACTCGACTAGCGGGAGGCACCGCGAGCAGTACTTC. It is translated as CASRHSTSGRHREQYF. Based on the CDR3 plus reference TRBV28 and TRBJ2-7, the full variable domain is DVKVTQSSRYLVKRTGEKVFLECVQDMDHENMFWYRQDPGLGLRLIYFSYDVKMKEKGDIPEGYSVSREKKERFSLILESASTNQTSMYLCASRHSTSGRHREQYFGPGTRLTVT.

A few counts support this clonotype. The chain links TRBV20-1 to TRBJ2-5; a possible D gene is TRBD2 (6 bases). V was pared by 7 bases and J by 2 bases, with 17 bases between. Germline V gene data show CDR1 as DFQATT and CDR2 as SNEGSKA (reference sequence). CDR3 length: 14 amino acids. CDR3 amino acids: CSVPFAGLQETQYF. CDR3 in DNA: TGCAGTGTTCCGTTCGCGGGGCTACAAGAGACCCAGTACTTC.